These T cell receptor beta chains were read from a single sample in a study of T cell repertoires and Cas9 in healthy adults. Measured with immunoSEQ multiplex PCR; TCRdb has only the in-frame clones, and not every one. The table shows over 11,000 clones, with 89% occurring only once. The sample was Tregs (CD4+, CD25+, CD127-, CD137-, CD154-) from PBMCs; culture status not recorded. These receptors came from a human donor in good health. CDR3s include the opening cysteine and the closing phenylalanine or tryptophan. Size tells how often a clone was seen (once, few, many) or the class of an expanded clone, and some rows leave it out.

cdr3_aa	v_call	clone_size	j_call	cdr3_length
CASSRAGGGSTEAFF	TRBV6-6	-	TRBJ1-1	15
CASSSGWDEKLFF	TRBV7-7	-	TRBJ1-4	13
CASSFSPGGGRNTIYF	TRBV13	-	TRBJ1-3	16
CASSAYGGNQPQHF	TRBV9	once	TRBJ1-5	14
CASSWGASGHNEQFF	TRBV7-7	-	TRBJ2-1	15
CASSWDSKNIQYF	TRBV6-5	once	TRBJ2-4	13
CASSFNRGLYEQYF	TRBV5-4	-	TRBJ2-7	14
CASSPGLGNTGELFF	TRBV7-2	-	TRBJ2-2	15
CASSKIATGELFF	TRBV7-8	-	TRBJ2-2	13
CASSFAGMNTEAFF	TRBV11-2	-	TRBJ1-1	14
CASRPRTNEKLFF	TRBV25-1	-	TRBJ1-4	13
CASSFKRAISGASSYNSPLHF	TRBV27	-	TRBJ1-6	21
CATSRDVRTASGYTF	TRBV15	-	TRBJ1-2	15
CASSQENSGVMGNEQFF	TRBV4-3	-	TRBJ2-1	17
CASSMDFYEQYF	TRBV6-6	-	TRBJ2-7	12
CASSDSGRVYNEQFF	TRBV6-6	-	TRBJ2-1	15
CASSEASPGGSPLHF	TRBV2	-	TRBJ1-6	15
CASSLGRLNQPQHF	TRBV27	-	TRBJ1-5	14
CASSSVRSRPNTGELFF	TRBV7-2	-	TRBJ2-2	17
CASTVGPYGYTF	TRBV6-1	-	TRBJ1-2	12
CASRRDSNSPLHF	TRBV6-4	once	TRBJ1-6	13
CASSEETGVAGYTF	TRBV6-5	-	TRBJ1-2	14
CASSQERQVYGYTF	TRBV7-9	-	TRBJ1-2	14
CASSSGGDTEAFF	TRBV6-6	once	TRBJ1-1	13
CAISEGADTQYF	TRBV10-3	-	TRBJ2-3	12
CASRPGAGAFGELFF	TRBV11-2	-	TRBJ2-2	15
CASSLRNSYTQYF	TRBV27	-	TRBJ2-3	13
CASSNSGTLSNQPQHF	TRBV19	-	TRBJ1-5	16
CASSLAAGKNGYTF	TRBV5-1	-	TRBJ1-2	14
CASRRDVYSNQPQHF	TRBV2	-	TRBJ1-5	15
CAWRWGTATGELFF	TRBV30	-	TRBJ2-2	14
CASSRFDIGARTKYTF	TRBV19	-	TRBJ1-2	16